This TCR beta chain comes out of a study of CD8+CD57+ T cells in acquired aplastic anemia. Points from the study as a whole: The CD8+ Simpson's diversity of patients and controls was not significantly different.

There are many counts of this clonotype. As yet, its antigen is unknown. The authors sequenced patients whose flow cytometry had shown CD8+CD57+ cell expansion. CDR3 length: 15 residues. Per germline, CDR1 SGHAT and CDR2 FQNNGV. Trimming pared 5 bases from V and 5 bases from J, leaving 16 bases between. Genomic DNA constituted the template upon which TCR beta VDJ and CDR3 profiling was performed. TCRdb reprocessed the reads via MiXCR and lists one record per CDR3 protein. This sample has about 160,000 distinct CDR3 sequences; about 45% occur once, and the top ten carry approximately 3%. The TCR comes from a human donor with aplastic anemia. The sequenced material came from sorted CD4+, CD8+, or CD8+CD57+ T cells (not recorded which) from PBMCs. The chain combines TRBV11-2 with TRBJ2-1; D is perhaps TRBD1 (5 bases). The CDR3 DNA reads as TGTGCCAGCAGCGCACGTGCGATCAGGGACAATGAGCAGTTCTTC. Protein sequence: CASSARAIRDNEQFF.